This TCR beta chain was identified during a study of T cell responses to AZD1222 COVID-19 vaccine. Method: immunoSEQ multiplex PCR; TCRdb's copy keeps in-frame clones and lacks some. The data contain 130,000 to 150,000 clones, just over 90% of them singletons. V lost 0 bases and J lost 4, with 13 bases in between. This CDR3 has 15 amino acids. Germline V gives CDR1 SGHRS, CDR2 YFSETQ. V gene TRBV5-1 combines with J gene TRBJ1-2; D remains ambiguous. This receptor was obtained from an adult in good health. Material: peripheral blood, obtained on day 0 of MenACWY control vaccination. CDR3 DNA sequence: TGCGCCAGCAGCTTGGCCGCGCTGAACTCCTATGGCTACACCTTC. Its protein product is CASSLAALNSYGYTF. The full variable domain, completed using reference TRBV5-1 and TRBJ1-2, is KAGVTQTPRYLIKTRGQQVTLSCSPISGHRSVSWYQQTPGQGLQFLFEYFSETQRNKGNFPGRFSGRQFSNSRSEMNVSTLELGDSALYLCASSLAALNSYGYTFGSGTRLTVV.